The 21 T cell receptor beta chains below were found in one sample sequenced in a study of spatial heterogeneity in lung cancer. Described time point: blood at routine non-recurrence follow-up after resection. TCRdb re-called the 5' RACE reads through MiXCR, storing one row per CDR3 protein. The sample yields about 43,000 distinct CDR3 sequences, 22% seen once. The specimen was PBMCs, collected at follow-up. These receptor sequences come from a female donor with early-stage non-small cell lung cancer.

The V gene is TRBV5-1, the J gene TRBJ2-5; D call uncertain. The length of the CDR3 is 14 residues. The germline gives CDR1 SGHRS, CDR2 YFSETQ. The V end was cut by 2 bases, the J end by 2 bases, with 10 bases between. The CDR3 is CASSLGLEQETQYF. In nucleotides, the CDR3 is TGCGCCAGCAGCTTAGGTCTAGAGCAAGAGACCCAGTACTTC.

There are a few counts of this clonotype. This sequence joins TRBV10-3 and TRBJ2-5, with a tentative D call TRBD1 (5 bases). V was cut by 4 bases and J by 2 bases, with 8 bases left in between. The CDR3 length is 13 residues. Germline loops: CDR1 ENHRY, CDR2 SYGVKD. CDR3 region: CAISGQGQETQYF. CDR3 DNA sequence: TGTGCCATCAGTGGTCAGGGTCAAGAGACCCAGTACTTC.

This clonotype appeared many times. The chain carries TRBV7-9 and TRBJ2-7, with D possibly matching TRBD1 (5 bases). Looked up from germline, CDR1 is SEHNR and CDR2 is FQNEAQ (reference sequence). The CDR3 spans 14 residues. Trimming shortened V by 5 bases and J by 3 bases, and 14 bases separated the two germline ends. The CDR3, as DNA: TGTGCCAGCAGCCCCTCGACAGACATCTACGAGCAGTACTTC. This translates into CASSPSTDIYEQYF. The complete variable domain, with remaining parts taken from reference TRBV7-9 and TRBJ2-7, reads DTGVSQNPRHKITKRGQNVTFRCDPISEHNRLYWYRQTLGQGPEFLTYFQNEAQLEKSRLLSDRFSAERPKGSFSTLEIQRTEQGDSAMYLCASSPSTDIYEQYFGPGTRLTVT.

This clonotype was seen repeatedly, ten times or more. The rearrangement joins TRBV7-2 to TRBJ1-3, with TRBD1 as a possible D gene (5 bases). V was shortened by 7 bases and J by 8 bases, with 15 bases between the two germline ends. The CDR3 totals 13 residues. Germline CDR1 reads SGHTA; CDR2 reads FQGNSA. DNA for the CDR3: TGTGCCAGCATTAGGCCGGGACCGGACACCATATATTTT. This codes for CASIRPGPDTIYF.

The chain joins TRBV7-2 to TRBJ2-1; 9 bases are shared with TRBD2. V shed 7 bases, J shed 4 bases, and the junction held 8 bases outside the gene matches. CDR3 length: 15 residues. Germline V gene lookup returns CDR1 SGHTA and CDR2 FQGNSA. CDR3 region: CASTLSGGRYNEQFF. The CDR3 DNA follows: TGTGCCAGCACCCTGAGCGGGGGGCGTTACAATGAGCAGTTCTTC.

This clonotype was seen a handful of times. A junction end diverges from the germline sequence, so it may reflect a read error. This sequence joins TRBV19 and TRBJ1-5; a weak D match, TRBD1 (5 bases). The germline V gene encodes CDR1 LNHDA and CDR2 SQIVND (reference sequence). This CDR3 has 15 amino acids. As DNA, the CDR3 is TGTGCCAGTAGTCCGGGACTAAATTGGGGTCAGCCCCGGCATTTT. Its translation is CASSPGLNWGQPRHF.

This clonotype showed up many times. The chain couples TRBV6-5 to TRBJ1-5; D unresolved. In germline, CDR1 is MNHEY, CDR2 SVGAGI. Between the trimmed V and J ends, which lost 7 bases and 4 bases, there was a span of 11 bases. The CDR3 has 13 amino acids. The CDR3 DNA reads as TGTGCCAGCAAGGTTGGGTGGAATCAGCCCCAGCATTTT. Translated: CASKVGWNQPQHF.

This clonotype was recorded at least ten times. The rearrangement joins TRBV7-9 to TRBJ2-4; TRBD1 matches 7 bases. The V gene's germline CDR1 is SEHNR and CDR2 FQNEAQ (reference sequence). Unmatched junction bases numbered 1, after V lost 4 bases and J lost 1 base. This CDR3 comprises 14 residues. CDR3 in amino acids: CASSSQGAKNIQYF. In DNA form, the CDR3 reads TGTGCCAGCAGCTCACAGGGGGCCAAAAACATTCAGTACTTC.

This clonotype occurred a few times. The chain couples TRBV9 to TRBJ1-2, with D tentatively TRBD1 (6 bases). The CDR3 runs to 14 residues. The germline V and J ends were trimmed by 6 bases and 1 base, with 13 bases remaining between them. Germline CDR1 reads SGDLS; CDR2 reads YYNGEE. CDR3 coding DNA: TGTGCCAGCAAGAGAGAAGGGGGTAACTATGGCTACACCTTC. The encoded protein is CASKREGGNYGYTF. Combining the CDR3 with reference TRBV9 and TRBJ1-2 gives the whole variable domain DSGVTQTPKHLITATGQRVTLRCSPRSGDLSVYWYQQSLDQGLQFLIQYYNGEERAKGNILERFSAQQFPDLHSELNLSSLELGDSALYFCASKREGGNYGYTFGSGTRLTVV.

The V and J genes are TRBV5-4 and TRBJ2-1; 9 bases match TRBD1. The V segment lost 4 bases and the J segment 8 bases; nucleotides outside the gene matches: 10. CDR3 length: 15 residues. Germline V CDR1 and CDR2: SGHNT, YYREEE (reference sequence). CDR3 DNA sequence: TGTGCCAGCAGCCCCGGACAGGGGAGTCTTCATGAGCAGTTCTTC. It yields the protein CASSPGQGSLHEQFF.

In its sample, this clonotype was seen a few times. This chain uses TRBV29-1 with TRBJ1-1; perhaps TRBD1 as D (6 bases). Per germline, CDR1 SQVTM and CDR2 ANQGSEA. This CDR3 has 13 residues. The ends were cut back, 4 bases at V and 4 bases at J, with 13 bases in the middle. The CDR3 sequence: CSVARGRGTEAFF. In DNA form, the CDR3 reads TGCAGCGTTGCTCGGGGGCGAGGCACTGAAGCTTTCTTT. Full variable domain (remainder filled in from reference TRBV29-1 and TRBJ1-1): SAVISQKPSRDICQRGTSLTIQCQVDSQVTMMFWYRQQPGQSLTLIATANQGSEATYESGFVIDKFPISRPNLTFSTLTVSNMSPEDSSIYLCSVARGRGTEAFFGQGTRLTVV.

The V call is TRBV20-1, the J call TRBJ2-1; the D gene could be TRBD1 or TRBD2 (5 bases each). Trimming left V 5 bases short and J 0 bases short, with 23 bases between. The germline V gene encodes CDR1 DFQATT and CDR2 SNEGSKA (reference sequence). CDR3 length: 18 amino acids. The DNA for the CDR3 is TGCAGTGCTTCCTCACTAGGGGAGTGGGGCGACTCCTACAATGAGCAGTTCTTC. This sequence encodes CSASSLGEWGDSYNEQFF.

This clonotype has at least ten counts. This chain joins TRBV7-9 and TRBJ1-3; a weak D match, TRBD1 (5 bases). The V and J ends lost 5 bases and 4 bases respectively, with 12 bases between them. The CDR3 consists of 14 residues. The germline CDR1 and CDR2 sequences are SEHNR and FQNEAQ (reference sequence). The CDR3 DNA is TGTGCCAGCAGCCCCTGGGACCAAGGAAACACCATATATTTT. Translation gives CASSPWDQGNTIYF. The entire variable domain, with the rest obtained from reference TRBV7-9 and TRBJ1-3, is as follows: DTGVSQNPRHKITKRGQNVTFRCDPISEHNRLYWYRQTLGQGPEFLTYFQNEAQLEKSRLLSDRFSAERPKGSFSTLEIQRTEQGDSAMYLCASSPWDQGNTIYFGEGSWLTVV.

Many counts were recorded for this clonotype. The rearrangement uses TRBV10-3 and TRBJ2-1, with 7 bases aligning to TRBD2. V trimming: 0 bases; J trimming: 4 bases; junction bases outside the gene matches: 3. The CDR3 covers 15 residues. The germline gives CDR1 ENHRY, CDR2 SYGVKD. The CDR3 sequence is CAISESSGGYNEQFF. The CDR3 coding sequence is TGTGCCATCAGTGAGTCATCGGGGGGATACAATGAGCAGTTCTTC.

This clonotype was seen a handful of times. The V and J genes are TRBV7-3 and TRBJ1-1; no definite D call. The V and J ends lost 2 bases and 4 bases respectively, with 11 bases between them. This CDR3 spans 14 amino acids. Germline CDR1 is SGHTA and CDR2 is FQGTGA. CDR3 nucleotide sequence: TGTGCCAGCAGCTTATCTGTGGCCGCCACTGAAGCTTTCTTT. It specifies CASSLSVAATEAFF.

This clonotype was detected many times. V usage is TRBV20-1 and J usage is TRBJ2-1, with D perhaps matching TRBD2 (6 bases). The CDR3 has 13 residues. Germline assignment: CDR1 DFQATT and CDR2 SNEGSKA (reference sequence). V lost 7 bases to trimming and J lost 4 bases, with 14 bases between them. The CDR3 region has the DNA TGCAGTGGTCCGGGAGAAGTATACAATGAGCAGTTCTTC. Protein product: CSGPGEVYNEQFF.

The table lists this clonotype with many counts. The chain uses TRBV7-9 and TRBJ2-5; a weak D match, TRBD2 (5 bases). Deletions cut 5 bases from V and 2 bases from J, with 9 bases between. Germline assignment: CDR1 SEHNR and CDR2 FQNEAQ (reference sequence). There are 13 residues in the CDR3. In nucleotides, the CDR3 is TGTGCCAGCAGCCCCCGGGAACAAGAGACCCAGTACTTC. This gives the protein CASSPREQETQYF.

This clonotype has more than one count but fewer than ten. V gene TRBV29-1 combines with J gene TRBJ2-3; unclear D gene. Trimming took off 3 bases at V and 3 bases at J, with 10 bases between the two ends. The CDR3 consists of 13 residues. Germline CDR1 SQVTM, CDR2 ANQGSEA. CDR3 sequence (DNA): TGCAGCGTTGAGCACTTAGGAACAGATACGCAGTATTTT. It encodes CSVEHLGTDTQYF.

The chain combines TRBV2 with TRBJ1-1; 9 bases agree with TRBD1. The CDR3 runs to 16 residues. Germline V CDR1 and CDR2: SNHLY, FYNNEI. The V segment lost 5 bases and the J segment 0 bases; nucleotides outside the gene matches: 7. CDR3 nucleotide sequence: TGTGCCAGCAGTATCGGACAGGGGACCTTGAACACTGAAGCTTTCTTT. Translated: CASSIGQGTLNTEAFF.

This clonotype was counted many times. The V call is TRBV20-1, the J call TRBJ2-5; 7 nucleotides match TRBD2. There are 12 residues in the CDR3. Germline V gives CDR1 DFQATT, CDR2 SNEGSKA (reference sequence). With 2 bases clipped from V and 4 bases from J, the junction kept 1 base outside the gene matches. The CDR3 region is CSARLAVETQYF. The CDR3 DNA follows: TGCAGTGCTAGACTAGCGGTAGAGACCCAGTACTTC.

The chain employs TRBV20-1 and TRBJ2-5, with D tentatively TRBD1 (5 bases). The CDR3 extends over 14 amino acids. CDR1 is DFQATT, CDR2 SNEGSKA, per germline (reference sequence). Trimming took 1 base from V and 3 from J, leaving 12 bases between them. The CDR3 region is CSARGGRAEETQYF. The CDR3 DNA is TGCAGTGCTAGAGGGGGCCGCGCCGAAGAGACCCAGTACTTC.